These 9 T cell receptor beta chains originate from one sample sequenced in a study of blood T cell repertoires in COVID-19. Libraries were prepared by immunoSEQ multiplex PCR; TCRdb keeps only in-frame clonotypes and omits some of them. The table has around 99,000 clones, just over 90% seen once; the top ten hold 5.1%. The sample comprised peripheral blood. Receptors were obtained from a middle-aged man with acute or convalescent COVID-19.

The chain employs TRBV18 and TRBJ1-3, with D perhaps matching TRBD1 (6 bases). Germline V gene lookup returns CDR1 KGHSH and CDR2 LQKENI. This CDR3 is 16 amino acids long. Trimming shortened V by 4 bases and J by 4 bases, and 17 bases separated the two germline ends. CDR3 in amino acids: CASSQPTGPRGNTIYF. In nucleotides, the CDR3 is TGTGCCAGCTCACAACCGACAGGCCCACGAGGAAACACCATATATTTT.

V gene TRBV10-3 combines with J gene TRBJ2-3, with 9 bases aligning to TRBD1. V lost 6 bases to trimming and J lost 2 bases; unmatched junction nucleotides: 6. The V gene's germline CDR1 is ENHRY and CDR2 SYGVKD. CDR3 size: 15 residues. CDR3 bases: TGTGCCATCAGACCGGGACAGGGTTACACAGATACGCAGTATTTT. It yields the protein CAIRPGQGYTDTQYF.

This chain links TRBV7-8 with TRBJ2-2; TRBD2 matches 12 bases. Trimming took 5 bases from V and 3 from J; bases not matched to a gene: 1. This CDR3 is 15 amino acids long. Per germline, CDR1 SGHVS and CDR2 FQNEAQ. The CDR3 protein is CASSGLAGHTGELFF. The CDR3 DNA reads TGTGCCAGCAGCGGACTAGCGGGACACACCGGGGAGCTGTTTTTT.

The chain recombines TRBV5-1 with TRBJ1-1; TRBD1 might be the D (5 bases). The CDR3 is 17 amino acids. Trimming pared 1 base from V and 0 bases from J, leaving 16 bases between. Germline CDR1 is SGHRS and CDR2 is YFSETQ. The CDR3 here is CASSLKPDIPMNTEAFF. The CDR3 DNA sequence: TGCGCCAGCAGCTTGAAACCGGACATACCTATGAACACTGAAGCTTTCTTT.

The V call is TRBV7-2, the J call TRBJ1-2; 7 positions agree with TRBD1. The CDR3 contains 15 residues. Unmatched junction bases numbered 7, after V lost 3 bases and J lost 3 bases. CDR1 is SGHTA, CDR2 FQGNSA, per germline. CDR3 loop: CASSLRQGRDYGYTF. The CDR3 DNA is TGTGCCAGCAGCTTGAGACAGGGACGCGACTATGGCTACACCTTC.

J is TRBJ2-7 and V is TRBV12-5; D perhaps matches TRBD2 (5 bases). Trimming pared 6 bases from V and 1 base from J, leaving 13 bases between. The germline CDR1 and CDR2 sequences are LGHNT and FRNRAP. The CDR3 covers 14 residues. The CDR3 nucleotides read TGTGCTAGTGGCCACCTGGCGGGTTCCTACGAGCAGTACTTC. It translates to CASGHLAGSYEQYF.

V gene TRBV11-2 combines with J gene TRBJ2-1; TRBD2 agrees at 11 bases. V was clipped by 10 bases and J by 7 bases; unmatched bases: 9. The CDR3 is 14 residues long. Per the germline V gene, CDR1 is SGHAT and CDR2 is FQNNGV. Here the CDR3 reads CATALAGGPNEQFF. CDR3 DNA: TGTGCCACTGCATTAGCGGGAGGGCCGAATGAGCAGTTCTTC. Full variable domain (rest looked up from reference TRBV11-2 and TRBJ2-1): EAGVAQSPRYKIIEKRQSVAFWCNPISGHATLYWYQQILGQGPKLLIQFQNNGVVDDSQLPKDRFSAERLKGVDSTLKIQPAKLEDSAVYLCATALAGGPNEQFFGPGTRLTVL.

The chain recombines TRBV5-6 with TRBJ2-1; the D gene is possibly TRBD2 (5 bases). The CDR3 spans 12 residues. Trimming removed 1 base at V and 9 bases at J, with 8 bases between. CDR1 and CDR2 (germline): SGHDT, YYEEEE. The CDR3 sequence is CASSLRGGEQFF. The CDR3 region has the DNA TGTGCCAGCAGCTTGAGAGGAGGTGAGCAGTTCTTC.

The CDR3 spells CASSLGTSGAGDTQYF. In DNA, the CDR3 is TGTGCCAGCAGCCTCGGGACTAGCGGGGCTGGGGATACGCAGTATTTT. The V call is TRBV7-6, the J call TRBJ2-3; 13 positions agree with TRBD2. CDR1 and CDR2 (germline): SGHVS, FNYEAQ. This CDR3 comprises 16 residues. V was pared by 5 bases and J by 6 bases, with 8 bases of the junction left unmatched.